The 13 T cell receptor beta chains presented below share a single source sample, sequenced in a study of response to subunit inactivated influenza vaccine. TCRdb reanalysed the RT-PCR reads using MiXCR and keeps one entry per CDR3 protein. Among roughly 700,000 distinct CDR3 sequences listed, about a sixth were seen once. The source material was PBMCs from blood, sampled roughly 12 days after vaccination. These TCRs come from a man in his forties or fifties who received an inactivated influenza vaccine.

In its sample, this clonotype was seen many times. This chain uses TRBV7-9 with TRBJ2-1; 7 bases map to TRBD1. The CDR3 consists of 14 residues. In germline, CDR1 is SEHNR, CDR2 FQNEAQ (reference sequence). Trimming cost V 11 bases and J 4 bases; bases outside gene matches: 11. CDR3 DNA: TGTGCCTTCCCCAAGGGGGCGCGGTACAATGAGCAGTTCTTC. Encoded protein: CAFPKGARYNEQFF.

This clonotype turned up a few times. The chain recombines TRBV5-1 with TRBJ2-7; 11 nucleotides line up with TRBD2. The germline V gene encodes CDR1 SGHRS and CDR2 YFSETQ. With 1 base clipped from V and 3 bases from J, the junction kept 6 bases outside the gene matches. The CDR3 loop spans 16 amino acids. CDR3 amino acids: CASSLNRLAGIYEQYF. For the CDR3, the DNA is TGCGCCAGCAGCTTGAATAGACTAGCGGGAATCTACGAGCAGTACTTC.

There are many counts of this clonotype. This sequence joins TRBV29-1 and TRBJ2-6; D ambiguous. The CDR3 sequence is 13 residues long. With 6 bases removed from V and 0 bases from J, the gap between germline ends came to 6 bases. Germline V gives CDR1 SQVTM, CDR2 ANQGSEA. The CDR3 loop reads CSVLGSGANVLTF. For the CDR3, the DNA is TGCAGCGTGTTGGGCTCTGGGGCCAACGTCCTGACTTTC.

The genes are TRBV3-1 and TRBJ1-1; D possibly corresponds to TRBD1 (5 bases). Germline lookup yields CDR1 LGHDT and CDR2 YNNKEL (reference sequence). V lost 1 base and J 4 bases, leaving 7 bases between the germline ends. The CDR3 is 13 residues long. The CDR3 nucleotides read TGTGCCAGCAGCCAAGCAGGGAGCACTGAAGCTTTCTTT. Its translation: CASSQAGSTEAFF.

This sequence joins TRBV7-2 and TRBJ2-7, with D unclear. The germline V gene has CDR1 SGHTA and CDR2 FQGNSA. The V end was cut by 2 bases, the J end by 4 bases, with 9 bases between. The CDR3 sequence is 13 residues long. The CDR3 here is CASSLLPRYEQYF. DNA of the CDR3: TGTGCCAGCAGCTTACTACCCCGTTACGAGCAGTACTTC.

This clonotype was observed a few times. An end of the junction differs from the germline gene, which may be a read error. The CDR3 is CASSGTRLYHETQYF. The CDR3 DNA reads as TGTGCCAGCAGCGGGACAAGATTGTACCACGAGACCCAGTACTTC. V usage is TRBV6-1 and J usage is TRBJ2-5, with D perhaps matching TRBD1 (6 bases). The CDR3 sequence is 15 residues long. The germline gives CDR1 MNHNS, CDR2 SASEGT.

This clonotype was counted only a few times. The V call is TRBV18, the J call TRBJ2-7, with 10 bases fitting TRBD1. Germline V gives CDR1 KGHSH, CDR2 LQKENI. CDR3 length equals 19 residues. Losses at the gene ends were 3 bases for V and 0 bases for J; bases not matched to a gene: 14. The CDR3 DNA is TGTGCCAGCTCACCCAGGGGACAGGGGACCCAAACAATCTCCTACGAGCAGTACTTC. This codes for CASSPRGQGTQTISYEQYF.

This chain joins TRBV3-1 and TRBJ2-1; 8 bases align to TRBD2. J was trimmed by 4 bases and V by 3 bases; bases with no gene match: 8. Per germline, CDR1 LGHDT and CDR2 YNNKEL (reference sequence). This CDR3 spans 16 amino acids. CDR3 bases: TGTGCCAGCAGCCACAGTACTAGCGGATTATACAATGAGCAGTTCTTC. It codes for CASSHSTSGLYNEQFF.

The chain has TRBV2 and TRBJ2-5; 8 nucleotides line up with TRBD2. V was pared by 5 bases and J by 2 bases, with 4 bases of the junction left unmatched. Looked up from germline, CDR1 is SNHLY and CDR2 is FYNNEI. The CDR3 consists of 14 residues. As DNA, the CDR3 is TGTGCCAGCAGTCCCGGGGGGGCGCAAGAGACCCAGTACTTC. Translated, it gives CASSPGGAQETQYF.

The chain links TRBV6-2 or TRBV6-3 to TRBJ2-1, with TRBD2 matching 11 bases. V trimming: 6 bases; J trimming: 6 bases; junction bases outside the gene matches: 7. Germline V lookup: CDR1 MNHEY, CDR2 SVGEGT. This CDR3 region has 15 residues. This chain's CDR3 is CASSLTSGSINEQFF. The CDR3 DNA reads TGTGCCAGCAGCCTTACTAGCGGGAGTATCAATGAGCAGTTCTTC.

CDR3 amino acids: CASSFYRGPAPQYF. The CDR3 DNA follows: TGTGCCAGCAGTTTTTACAGGGGCCCGGCACCGCAGTATTTT. The J gene is TRBJ2-3, the V gene TRBV6-2 or TRBV6-3; 7 positions match TRBD1. Germline CDR1 and CDR2: MNHEY and SVGEGT. CDR3 size: 14 residues. J gave up 10 bases and V 4 bases, and 11 bases lay outside the gene matches.

In DNA form, the CDR3 reads TGTGCCAGCTCTCCCACTGGACTAGCTGGCAATGAGCAGTTCTTC. Its translation: CASSPTGLAGNEQFF. The genes are TRBV18 and TRBJ2-1, with TRBD2 identical over 8 bases. The CDR3 length is 15 residues. V shed 6 bases, J shed 6 bases, and the junction held 10 bases outside the gene matches. CDR1 KGHSH and CDR2 LQKENI come from the germline V gene.

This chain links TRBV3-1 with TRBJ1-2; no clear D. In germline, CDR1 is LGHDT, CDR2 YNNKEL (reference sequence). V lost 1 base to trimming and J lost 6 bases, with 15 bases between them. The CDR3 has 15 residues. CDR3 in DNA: TGTGCCAGCAGCCAAGTTGGCGCTCCAAGTGATGGCTACACCTTC. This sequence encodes CASSQVGAPSDGYTF.